The present TCR beta chain was sequenced within a study of technical replicates of blood from four donors. Between the trimmed V and J ends, which lost 2 bases and 9 bases, there was a span of 23 bases. The CDR3 extends over 16 amino acids. Per germline, CDR1 SGHNT and CDR2 YYREEE (reference sequence). Only in-frame clones appear in the TCRdb table, and some are missing; sequencing was by immunoSEQ multiplex PCR. The sample carries tens of thousands of clones, less than 95% recorded once. This chain connects TRBV5-4 to TRBJ1-2; D possibly corresponds to TRBD1 (6 bases). The TCR was taken from a human donor in good health. The sample was T cells isolated from PBMCs. The CDR3 is CASSLDAQGPLMRYTF. The CDR3, as DNA: TGTGCCAGCAGCTTAGACGCACAGGGACCCCTCATGCGCTACACCTTC.